This T cell receptor (beta chain) was captured by sequencing in a study of shared clonotypes between healthy human individuals. Study results and limitations: For naive CD4 cells, roughly 5% of clonotypes were shared across a few donors. Depth was large, yet rarefaction showed that sorted-subset sequencing was incomplete. Naive subsets generally exceeded memory subsets in estimated richness.

In the original analysis: ImmunoSEQ junction-only sequences lacked quality scores, so their filtering differed. The method was immunoSEQ multiplex PCR; TCRdb's version includes in-frame clones alone and lacks a portion of them. The V and J calls and clone size are taken from that table; D and trimming were inferred from the DNA. Of about a million clones in the sample, 70% to 85% were seen once. V was pared by 6 bases and J by 5 bases, with 9 bases between. This CDR3 has 12 residues. In germline, CDR1 is SNHLY, CDR2 FYNNEI. About this clone itself: The antigen is unknown.

The V gene is TRBV2, the J gene TRBJ2-3, with unresolved D. Sequenced: memory CD4+ T cells from PBMCs. Subset specified: CD45RA-negative fraction. The TCR comes from a man aged 18 to 35 in good health. Some clones in this sample may be carry-over from other donors' samples. For the CDR3, the DNA is TGTGCCAGCAGCCACCCTGGAGATACGCAGTATTTT. This gives the protein CASSHPGDTQYF.